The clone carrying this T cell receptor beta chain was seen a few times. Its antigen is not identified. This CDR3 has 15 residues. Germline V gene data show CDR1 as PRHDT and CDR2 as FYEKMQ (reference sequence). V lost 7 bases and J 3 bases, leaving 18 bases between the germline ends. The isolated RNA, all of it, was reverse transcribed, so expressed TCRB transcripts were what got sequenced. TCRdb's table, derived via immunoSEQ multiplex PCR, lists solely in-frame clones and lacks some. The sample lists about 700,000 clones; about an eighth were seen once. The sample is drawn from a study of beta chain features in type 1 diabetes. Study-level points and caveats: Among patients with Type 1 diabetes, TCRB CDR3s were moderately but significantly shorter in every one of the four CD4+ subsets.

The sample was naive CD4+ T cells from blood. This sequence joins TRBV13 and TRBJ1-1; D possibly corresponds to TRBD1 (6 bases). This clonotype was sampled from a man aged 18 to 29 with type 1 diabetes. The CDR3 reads CASTPDRFYDTEAFF. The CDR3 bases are TGTGCCAGCACCCCTGACAGGTTCTACGACACTGAAGCTTTCTTT.